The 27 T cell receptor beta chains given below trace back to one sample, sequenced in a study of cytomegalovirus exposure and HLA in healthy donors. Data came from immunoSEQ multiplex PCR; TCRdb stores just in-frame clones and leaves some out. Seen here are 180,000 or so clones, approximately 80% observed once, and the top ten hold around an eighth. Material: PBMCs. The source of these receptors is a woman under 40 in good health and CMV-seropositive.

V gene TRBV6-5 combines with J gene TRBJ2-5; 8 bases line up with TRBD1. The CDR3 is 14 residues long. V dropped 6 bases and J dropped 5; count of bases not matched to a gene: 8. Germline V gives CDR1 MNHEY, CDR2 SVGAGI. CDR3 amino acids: CASSSTGGSETQYF. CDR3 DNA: TGTGCCAGCAGCTCAACAGGGGGTAGTGAGACCCAGTACTTC.

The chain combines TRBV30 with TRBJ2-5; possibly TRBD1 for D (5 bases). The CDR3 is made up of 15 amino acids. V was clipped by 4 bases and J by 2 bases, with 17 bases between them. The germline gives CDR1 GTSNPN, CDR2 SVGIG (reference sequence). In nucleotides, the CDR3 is TGTGCCTGGACTACCTGGGGCCGACAGCAAGAGACCCAGTACTTC. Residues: CAWTTWGRQQETQYF.

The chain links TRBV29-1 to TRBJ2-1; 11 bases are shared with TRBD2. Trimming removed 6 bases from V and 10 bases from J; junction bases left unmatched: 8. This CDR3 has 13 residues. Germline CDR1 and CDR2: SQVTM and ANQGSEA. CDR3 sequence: CSVFLAGGGEQFF. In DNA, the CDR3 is TGCAGCGTCTTTCTAGCGGGAGGAGGAGAGCAGTTCTTC.

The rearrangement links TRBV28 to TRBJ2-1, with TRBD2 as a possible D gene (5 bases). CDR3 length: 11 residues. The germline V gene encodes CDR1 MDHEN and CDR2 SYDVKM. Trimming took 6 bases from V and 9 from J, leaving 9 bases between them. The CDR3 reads CASSRAGEQFF. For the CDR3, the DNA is TGTGCCAGCAGCCGGGCGGGTGAGCAGTTCTTC.

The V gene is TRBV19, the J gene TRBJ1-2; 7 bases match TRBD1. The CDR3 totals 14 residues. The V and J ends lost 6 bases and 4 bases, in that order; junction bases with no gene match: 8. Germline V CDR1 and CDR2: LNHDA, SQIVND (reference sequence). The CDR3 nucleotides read TGTGCCAGTAGCCAACAGGGGCTTGTCTATGGCTACACCTTC. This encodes CASSQQGLVYGYTF.

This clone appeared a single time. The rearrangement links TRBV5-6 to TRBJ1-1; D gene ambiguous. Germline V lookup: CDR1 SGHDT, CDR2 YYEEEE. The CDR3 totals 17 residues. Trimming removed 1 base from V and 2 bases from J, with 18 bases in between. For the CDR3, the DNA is TGTGCCAGCAGCTTGTTGGTTCGGCAGGCTTTTAACACTGAAGCTTTCTTT. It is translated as CASSLLVRQAFNTEAFF.

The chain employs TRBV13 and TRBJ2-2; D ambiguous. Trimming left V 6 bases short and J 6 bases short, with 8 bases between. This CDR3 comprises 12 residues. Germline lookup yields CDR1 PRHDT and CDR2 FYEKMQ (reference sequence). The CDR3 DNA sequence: TGTGCCAGCAGTCTCGCGGCCGGGGAGCTGTTTTTT. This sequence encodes CASSLAAGELFF.

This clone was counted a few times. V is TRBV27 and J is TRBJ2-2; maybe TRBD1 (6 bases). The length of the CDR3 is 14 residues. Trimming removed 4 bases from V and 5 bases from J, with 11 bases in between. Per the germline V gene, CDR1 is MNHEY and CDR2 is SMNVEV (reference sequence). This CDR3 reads CASSSPGDTGELFF. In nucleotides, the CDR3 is TGTGCCAGCAGTTCACCAGGGGATACCGGGGAGCTGTTTTTT.

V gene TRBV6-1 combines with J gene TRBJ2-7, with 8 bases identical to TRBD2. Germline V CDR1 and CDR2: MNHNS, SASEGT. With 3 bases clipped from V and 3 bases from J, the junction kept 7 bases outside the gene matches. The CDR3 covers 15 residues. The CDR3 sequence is CASSDGAGAFYEQYF. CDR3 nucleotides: TGTGCCAGCAGTGATGGAGCGGGAGCTTTCTACGAGCAGTACTTC.

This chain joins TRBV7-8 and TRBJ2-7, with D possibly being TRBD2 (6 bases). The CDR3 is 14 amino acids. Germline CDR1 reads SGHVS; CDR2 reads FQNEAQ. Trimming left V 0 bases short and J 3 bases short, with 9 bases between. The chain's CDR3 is CASSLASGGYEQYF. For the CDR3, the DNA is TGTGCCAGCAGCTTAGCCTCCGGGGGCTACGAGCAGTACTTC.

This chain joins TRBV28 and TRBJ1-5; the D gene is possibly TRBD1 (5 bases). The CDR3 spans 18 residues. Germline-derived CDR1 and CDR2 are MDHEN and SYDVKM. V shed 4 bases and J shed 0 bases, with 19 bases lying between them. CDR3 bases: TGTGCCAGCAGTTGGGGGGAGGGATTTTTCGATAGCAATCAGCCCCAGCATTTT. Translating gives CASSWGEGFFDSNQPQHF.

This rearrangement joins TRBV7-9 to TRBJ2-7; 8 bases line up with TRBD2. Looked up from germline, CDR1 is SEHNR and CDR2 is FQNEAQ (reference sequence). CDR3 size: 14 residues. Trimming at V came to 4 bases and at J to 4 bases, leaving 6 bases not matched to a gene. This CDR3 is CASSWGSGTYEQYF. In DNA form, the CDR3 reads TGTGCCAGCAGCTGGGGTAGCGGGACTTACGAGCAGTACTTC.

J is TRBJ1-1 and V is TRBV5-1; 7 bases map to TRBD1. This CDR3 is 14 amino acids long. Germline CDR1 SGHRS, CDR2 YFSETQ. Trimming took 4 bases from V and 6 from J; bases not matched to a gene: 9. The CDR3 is CASSIGGAKAEAFF. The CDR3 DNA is TGCGCCAGCAGCATAGGGGGCGCGAAGGCTGAAGCTTTCTTT.

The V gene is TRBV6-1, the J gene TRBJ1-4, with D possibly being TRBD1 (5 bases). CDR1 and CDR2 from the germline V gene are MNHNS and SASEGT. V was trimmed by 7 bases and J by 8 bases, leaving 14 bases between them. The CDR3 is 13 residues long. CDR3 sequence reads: CASTLGGLEKLFF. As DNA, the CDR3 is TGTGCCAGCACCCTCGGGGGTTTGGAAAAACTGTTTTTT.

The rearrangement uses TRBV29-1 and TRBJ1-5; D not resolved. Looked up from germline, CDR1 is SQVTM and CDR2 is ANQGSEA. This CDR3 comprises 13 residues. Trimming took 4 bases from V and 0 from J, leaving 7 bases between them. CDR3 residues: CSVGRDSNQPQHF. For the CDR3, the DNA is TGCAGCGTTGGGAGGGATAGCAATCAGCCCCAGCATTTT. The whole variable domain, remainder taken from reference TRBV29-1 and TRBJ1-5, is SAVISQKPSRDICQRGTSLTIQCQVDSQVTMMFWYRQQPGQSLTLIATANQGSEATYESGFVIDKFPISRPNLTFSTLTVSNMSPEDSSIYLCSVGRDSNQPQHFGDGTRLSIL.

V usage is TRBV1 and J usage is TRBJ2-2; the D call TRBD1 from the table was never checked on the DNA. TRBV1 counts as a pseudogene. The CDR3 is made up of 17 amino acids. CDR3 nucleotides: TGCACCAGCAGCCGAAGGGGAATGGTAGAGGACACCGGGGAGCTGTTTTTT. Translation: CTSSRRGMVEDTGELFF.

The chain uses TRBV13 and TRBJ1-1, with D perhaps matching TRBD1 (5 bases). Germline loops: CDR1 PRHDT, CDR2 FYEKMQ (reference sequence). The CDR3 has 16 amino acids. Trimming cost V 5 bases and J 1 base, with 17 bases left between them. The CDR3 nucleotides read TGTGCCAGCAGCCTACTCCTTGGGGGGACGAACACTGAAGCTTTCTTT. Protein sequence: CASSLLLGGTNTEAFF.

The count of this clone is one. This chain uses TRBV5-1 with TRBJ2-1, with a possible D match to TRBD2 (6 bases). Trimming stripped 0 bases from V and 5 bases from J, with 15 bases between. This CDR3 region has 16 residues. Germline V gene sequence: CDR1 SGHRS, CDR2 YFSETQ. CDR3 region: CASSLGHSGGNNEQFF. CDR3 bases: TGCGCCAGCAGCTTGGGGCATTCCGGGGGAAACAATGAGCAGTTCTTC.

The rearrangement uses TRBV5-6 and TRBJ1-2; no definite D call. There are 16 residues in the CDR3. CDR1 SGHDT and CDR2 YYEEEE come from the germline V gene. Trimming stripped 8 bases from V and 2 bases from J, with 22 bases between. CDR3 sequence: CASWETRNSKNYGYTF. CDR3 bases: TGTGCCAGTTGGGAGACCAGGAATAGTAAAAACTATGGCTACACCTTC.

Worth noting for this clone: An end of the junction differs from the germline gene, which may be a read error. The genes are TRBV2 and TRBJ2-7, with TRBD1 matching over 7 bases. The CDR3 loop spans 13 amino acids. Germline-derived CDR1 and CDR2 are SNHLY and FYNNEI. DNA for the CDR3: TGTGCCAGCAAGGGGGCGAGTATCTACGGGCAGTACTTC. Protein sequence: CASKGASIYGQYF. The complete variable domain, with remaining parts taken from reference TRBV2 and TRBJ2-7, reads EPEVTQTPSHQVTQMGQEVILRCVPISNHLYFYWYRQILGQKVEFLVSFYNNEISEKSEIFDDQFSVERPDGSNFTLKIRSTKLEDSAMYFCASKGASIYGQYFGPGTRLTVT.

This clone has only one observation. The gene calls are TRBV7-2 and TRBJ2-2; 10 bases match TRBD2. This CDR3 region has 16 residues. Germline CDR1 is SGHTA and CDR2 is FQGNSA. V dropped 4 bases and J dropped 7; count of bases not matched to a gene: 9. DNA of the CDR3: TGTGCCAGCAGCTCCTCAGCGGGAGGGCCCGTCGGGGAGCTGTTTTTT. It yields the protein CASSSSAGGPVGELFF.

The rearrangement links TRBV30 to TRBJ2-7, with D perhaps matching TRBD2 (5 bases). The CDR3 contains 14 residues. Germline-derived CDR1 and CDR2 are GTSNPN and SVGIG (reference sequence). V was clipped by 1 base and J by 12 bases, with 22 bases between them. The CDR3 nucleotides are TGTGCCTGGAGTGCTCTAGGGAGACAACGCGTCCGGTACTTC. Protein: CAWSALGRQRVRYF.

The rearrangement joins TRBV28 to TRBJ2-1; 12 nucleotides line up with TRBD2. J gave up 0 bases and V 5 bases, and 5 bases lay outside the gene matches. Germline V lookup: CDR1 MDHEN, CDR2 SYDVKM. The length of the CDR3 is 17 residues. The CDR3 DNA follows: TGTGCCAGCAGTCCGACTAGCGGGAGATCCTCCTACAATGAGCAGTTCTTC. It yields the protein CASSPTSGRSSYNEQFF.

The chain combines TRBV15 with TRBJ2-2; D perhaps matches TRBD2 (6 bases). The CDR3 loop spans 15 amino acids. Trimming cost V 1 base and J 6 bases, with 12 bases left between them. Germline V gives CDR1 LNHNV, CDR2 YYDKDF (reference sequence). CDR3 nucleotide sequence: TGTGCCACCAGCAGAGTAGACGCGGGGTCCGGGGAGCTGTTTTTT. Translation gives CATSRVDAGSGELFF.

The CDR3 here is CASGPGQGGSYEQYF. Written as DNA, the CDR3 is TGTGCTAGTGGTCCCGGACAGGGAGGGTCCTACGAGCAGTACTTC. The chain is built from TRBV12-5 and TRBJ2-7, with TRBD1 as a possible D gene (8 bases). Per the germline V gene, CDR1 is LGHNT and CDR2 is FRNRAP. Between the trimmed V and J ends, which lost 5 bases and 1 base, there was a span of 15 bases. The CDR3 totals 15 residues.

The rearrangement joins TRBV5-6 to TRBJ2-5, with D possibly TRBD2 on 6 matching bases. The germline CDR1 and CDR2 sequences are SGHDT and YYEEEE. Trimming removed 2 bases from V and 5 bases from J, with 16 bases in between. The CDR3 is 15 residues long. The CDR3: CASSFFRGAGETQYF. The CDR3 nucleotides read TGTGCCAGCAGCTTCTTTAGGGGCGCGGGGGAGACCCAGTACTTC.

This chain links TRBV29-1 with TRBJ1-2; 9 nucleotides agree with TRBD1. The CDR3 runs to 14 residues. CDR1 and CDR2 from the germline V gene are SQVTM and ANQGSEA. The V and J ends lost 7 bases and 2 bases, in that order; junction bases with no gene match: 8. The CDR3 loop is CSAETGTGNYGYTF. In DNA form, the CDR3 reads TGCAGCGCAGAGACGGGGACAGGGAACTATGGCTACACCTTC.